The rows below give T cell receptor beta chains drawn from one sample of a study of cytomegalovirus exposure and HLA in healthy donors. Profiling relied on immunoSEQ multiplex PCR, and the TCRdb table lists in-frame clones only, not all of them. The table lists 200,000 or so clones, less than 90% of them singletons, with approximately 0.26% in the top ten. Sequencing was performed on PBMCs. The origin of the receptors is a boy between 10 and 17 years old in good health and CMV-seronegative. CDR3s include the opening cysteine and the closing phenylalanine or tryptophan. The D gene is left open where the match is weak. Expanded clones get a size class; other rows say once, few or many, or leave the size out.

TRBJ2-6,TRBV5-6,.,.,TGTGCCAGCAGCTCCGGACTCTCTGGGGCCAACGTCCTGACTTTC,CASSSGLSGANVLTF
TRBJ2-1,TRBV29-1,.,TRBD2,TGCAGCGTGATCCTAGCGGGAGGGCCTCGGTCTGACAATGAGCAGTTCTTC,CSVILAGGPRSDNEQFF
TRBJ1-4,TRBV25-1,.,.,TGTGCCAGCGAGGATGAAAAACTGTTTTTT,CASEDEKLFF
TRBJ1-2,TRBV7-3,.,.,TGTGCCAGCAGCTTACCGAACTACTATGGCTACACCTTC,CASSLPNYYGYTF
TRBJ1-3,TRBV5-4,few,.,TGTGCCAGCAGCTTTAAGTTCCGCCGAGGCCTCGAAAACACCATATATTTT,CASSFKFRRGLENTIYF
TRBJ1-2,TRBV7-3,.,.,TGTGCCAGCAGCTTAGGCGGGGGGGCGGGTGCCTATGGCTACACCTTC,CASSLGGGAGAYGYTF
TRBJ1-1,TRBV5-4,once,.,TGTGCCAGCAGCTTGGCCCAGAACACTGAAGCTTTCTTT,CASSLAQNTEAFF
TRBJ2-7,TRBV27,.,.,TGTGCCAGCAGTCTCGGGGGTCACGAGCAGTACTTC,CASSLGGHEQYF
TRBJ1-1,TRBV7-8,.,TRBD1,TGTGCCAGCAGCCGATCGGTGGGACAGGGGAACACTGAAGCTTTCTTT,CASSRSVGQGNTEAFF
TRBJ2-1,TRBV10-1,.,.,TGCGCCAGCAGTGAGTTACCGGAGACCTACAATGAGCAGTTCTTC,CASSELPETYNEQFF
TRBJ2-1,TRBV27,.,.,TGTGCCAGCAGTTTAACTAGGGTCAATGAGCAGTTCTTC,CASSLTRVNEQFF
TRBJ2-7,TRBV6-5,.,TRBD1,TGTGCCAGCAGTTACGGGACAGGCACGCACGTTCTCCTGTACTTC,CASSYGTGTHVLLYF
TRBJ2-5,TRBV30,.,TRBD2,TGTGCCTGGAGTGTACTCGGCGGGAGGTTTGAGACCCAGTACTTC,CAWSVLGGRFETQYF
TRBJ1-2,TRBV6-5,.,TRBD1,TGTGCCAGCAGTTCCGGGACAGGGGGCAGGTATGGCTACACCTTC,CASSSGTGGRYGYTF
TRBJ1-2,TRBV28,.,.,TGTGCCAGCAGTATCTCTACGGGTACCAACTATGGCTACACCTTC,CASSISTGTNYGYTF
TRBJ1-2,TRBV5-1,.,.,TGCGCCAGCAGCTTGGAAGCGGGGCCATATGGCTACACCTTC,CASSLEAGPYGYTF
TRBJ2-7,TRBV29-1,.,TRBD1,TGCAGCGTTGAACGGCAGGGGGACCTCGAGCAGTACTTC,CSVERQGDLEQYF
TRBJ1-2,TRBV6-5,.,.,TGTGCCAGCAGTTACTCTGGGCAGAATGGCTACACCTTC,CASSYSGQNGYTF
TRBJ2-7,TRBV11-2,.,TRBD1,TGTGCCAGCAGCTTAAACCGCCGGGACAGGGGCTACGAGCAGTACTTC,CASSLNRRDRGYEQYF
TRBJ1-6,TRBV6-1,once,.,TGTGCCAGCAGTTCCCCCCCGATAGATTCACCCCTCCACTTT,CASSSPPIDSPLHF
TRBJ2-5,TRBV9,.,TRBD1,TGTGCCACATTTTCCCTGCCTTGGGACAGCCAAGAGACCCAGTACTTC,CATFSLPWDSQETQYF
TRBJ2-7,TRBV7-3,.,.,TGTGCCAGCAGCTTAACGGCGGGCCCGCCGGGCGAGCAGTACTTC,CASSLTAGPPGEQYF
TRBJ1-6,TRBV30,.,.,TGTGCCTGGAGCCAAAGGGGTTTGAATTCACCCCTCCACTTT,CAWSQRGLNSPLHF
TRBJ2-5,TRBV5-6,.,TRBD1,TGTGCCAGCAGCTTAACAGGGGATCGGGCAGAAGAGACCCAGTACTTC,CASSLTGDRAEETQYF
TRBJ2-7,TRBV5-1,.,TRBD1,TGCGCCAGCAGCTACCAACAGGGGTTCGAGCAGTACTTC,CASSYQQGFEQYF
TRBJ1-2,TRBV6-5,.,.,TGTGCCAGCAGCCGGGACTCAGGGGGCTACACCTTC,CASSRDSGGYTF
TRBJ1-4,TRBV7-3,.,TRBD1,TGTGCCAGCAGCTTAACGGGACAGGGGAATGAAAAACTGTTTTTT,CASSLTGQGNEKLFF
TRBJ2-5,TRBV7-3,.,TRBD1,TGTTCCAGCAGCCGAAGTAGACCCGGGACAGGGTGGGAGACCCAGTACTTC,CSSSRSRPGTGWETQYF
TRBJ1-5,TRBV4-1,.,TRBD1,TGCGCCAGCAGCCAACGACAGGGGTTCGGCAATCAGCCCCAGCATTTT,CASSQRQGFGNQPQHF
TRBJ2-7,TRBV7-3,.,.,TGTGCCAGCAGCTTAGCCGGCCCAACATCAGGGGAGCAGTACTTC,CASSLAGPTSGEQYF
TRBJ2-3,TRBV9,.,.,TGTGCCAGCAGCGTAGCGACTCACTTCACAGATACGCAGTATTTT,CASSVATHFTDTQYF
TRBJ1-4,TRBV7-9,.,.,TGTGCCAGCAGCTTAGGATCCAGAACCTTTAATGAAAAACTGTTTTTT,CASSLGSRTFNEKLFF
TRBJ1-5,TRBV19,.,TRBD1,TGTGCCAGTAGTGCCATAGACAGGGGGAACCAGCCCCAGCATTTT,CASSAIDRGNQPQHF
TRBJ2-3,TRBV7-9,.,.,TGTGCCAGCAGCTTAGTTGAGCTAGCAACGGATACGCAGTATTTT,CASSLVELATDTQYF
TRBJ1-6,TRBV7-8,.,.,TGTGCCAGCAGCTTAGCGGGGCAGGGGTCACCCCTCCACTTT,CASSLAGQGSPLHF
TRBJ1-2,TRBV7-6,.,TRBD1,TGTGCCAGCAGCGGAGGCGCAGGGGGCTCTTATGGCTACACCTTC,CASSGGAGGSYGYTF
TRBJ2-5,TRBV2,.,TRBD1,TGTGCCAGCAAGACAGGGGGCGGAAGAGGAGAGACCCAGTACTTC,CASKTGGGRGETQYF
TRBJ1-5,TRBV2,.,.,TGTGCCAGCAGTGGGGAGGGCAATCAGCCCCAGCATTTT,CASSGEGNQPQHF
TRBJ2-5,TRBV7-9,few,.,TGTGCCAGCAGCAATAAAGAGACCCAGTACTTC,CASSNKETQYF
TRBJ1-1,TRBV7-9,.,TRBD1,TGTGCCAGCAGCTTGGAAGGGACAGTGAACACTGAAGCTTTCTTT,CASSLEGTVNTEAFF
TRBJ2-7,TRBV20-1,few,.,TGCAGTGCTAAAAGGGGAGGCGAGCAGTACTTC,CSAKRGGEQYF
TRBJ2-7,TRBV6-1,.,.,TGTGCCAGCAGTCTCTACGAGCAGTACTTC,CASSLYEQYF
TRBJ1-2,TRBV27,.,TRBD1,TGTGCCAGCAGTCCCGGGACAGGGGTATATGGCTACACCTTC,CASSPGTGVYGYTF
TRBJ1-4,TRBV28,.,.,TGTGCCACCCAGGCAGACGGTGAAAAACTGTTTTTT,CATQADGEKLFF
TRBJ2-7,TRBV4-1,.,TRBD1,TGCGCCAGCAGCCACCCGGGGACAGGGTACGAGCAGTACTTC,CASSHPGTGYEQYF
TRBJ1-1,TRBV6-5,.,.,TGTGCCAGCAGGGATCCTACAGGGTGGAACACTGAAGCTTTCTTT,CASRDPTGWNTEAFF
TRBJ2-3,TRBV27,.,.,TGTGCCAGCAGTTTATTCGGGAGAGGTATAGATACGCAGTATTTT,CASSLFGRGIDTQYF
TRBJ1-2,TRBV15,.,TRBD1,TGTGCCACCAGCACCCGGACAGGGGCGAACTATGGCTACACCTTC,CATSTRTGANYGYTF
TRBJ2-7,TRBV5-1,once,TRBD1,TGCGCCAGCAGCCCCACACCGGGACAGGGGTTCTACGAGCAGTACTTC,CASSPTPGQGFYEQYF
TRBJ2-7,TRBV6-1,.,TRBD1,TGTGCCAGCAGTGGGTCCCGGGACAGGGGATACGAGCAGTACTTC,CASSGSRDRGYEQYF
TRBJ2-3,TRBV4-1,.,TRBD2,TGCGCCAGCAGCCAAGGGGGGAGGGCCTTGGGGACAGATACGCAGTATTTT,CASSQGGRALGTDTQYF
TRBJ1-1,TRBV7-9,.,.,TGTGCCAGCAGCTTATGGCTGAACACTGAAGCTTTCTTT,CASSLWLNTEAFF
TRBJ2-2,TRBV1,.,.,.,CTSSQGSDRGAVFSGELFF
TRBJ2-1,TRBV2,.,.,TGTGCCAGCAGGGAAAGTGGGCTACCACCCTACAATGAGCAGTTCTTC,CASRESGLPPYNEQFF